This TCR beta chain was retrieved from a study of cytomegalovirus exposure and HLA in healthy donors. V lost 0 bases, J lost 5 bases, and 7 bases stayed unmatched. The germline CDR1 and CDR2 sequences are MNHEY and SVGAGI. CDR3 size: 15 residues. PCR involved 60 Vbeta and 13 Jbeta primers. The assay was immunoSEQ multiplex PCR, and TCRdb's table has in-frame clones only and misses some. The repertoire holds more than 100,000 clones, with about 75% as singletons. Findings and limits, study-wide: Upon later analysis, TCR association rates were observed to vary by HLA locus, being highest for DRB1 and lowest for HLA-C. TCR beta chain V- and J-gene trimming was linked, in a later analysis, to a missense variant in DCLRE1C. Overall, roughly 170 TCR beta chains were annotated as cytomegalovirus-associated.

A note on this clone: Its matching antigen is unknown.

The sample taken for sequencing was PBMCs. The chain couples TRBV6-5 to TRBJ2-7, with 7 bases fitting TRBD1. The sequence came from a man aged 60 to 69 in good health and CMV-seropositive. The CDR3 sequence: CASSYSGTDSNEQYF. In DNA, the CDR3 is TGTGCCAGCAGTTACTCAGGGACAGACAGTAACGAGCAGTACTTC.